Listed below are T cell receptor beta chains from one sample, sequenced in a study of CD8+ T cells in alopecia areata. The assay was immunoSEQ multiplex PCR, and TCRdb's table has in-frame clones only and misses some. Here the sample spans over 100,000 clones, around 50% being singletons. The sample was CD8+ T cells sorted from blood, taken at week 24, from a patient treated with tofacitinib. Source of these receptors: a human donor with alopecia areata. CDR3s include the opening cysteine and the closing phenylalanine or tryptophan. Fields, in order: clone size, V gene, J gene, D gene, CDR3 protein, CDR3 DNA. D genes are given only for firm matches. Where a row states a size, it is once, few, many or the class of an expanded clone; other rows omit it.

NA	TRBV27	TRBJ2-3	NA	CASSLAGSTDTQYF	TGTGCCAGCAGTTTGGCGGGTAGCACAGATACGCAGTATTTT
once	TRBV2	TRBJ1-6	NA	CASRGTGHGDSPLHF	TGTGCCAGCAGGGGGACGGGACACGGCGATTCACCCCTCCACTTT
NA	TRBV30	TRBJ2-1	NA	CAWTRDIKGYNEQFF	TGTGCCTGGACCCGGGACATTAAGGGCTACAATGAGCAGTTCTTC
NA	TRBV7-9	TRBJ1-1	TRBD1	CASSGRTGGRSEAFF	TGTGCCAGCAGCGGAAGGACAGGGGGCAGGTCTGAAGCTTTCTTT
NA	TRBV2	TRBJ2-7	NA	CASSAFFLGNTYEQYF	TGTGCCAGCAGTGCTTTCTTCTTGGGGAACACCTACGAGCAGTACTTC
once	TRBV11-2	TRBJ2-7	NA	CASSTSSEQYF	TGTGCCAGCAGCACTAGTAGCGAGCAGTACTTC
NA	TRBV19	TRBJ2-2	TRBD1	CATLDRETTGELFF	TGTGCCACCTTGGACAGGGAGACCACCGGGGAGCTGTTTTTT
medium-sized	TRBV4-2	TRBJ1-1	NA	CASTRDFPYRTEAFF	TGTGCCAGCACGAGGGACTTCCCTTATAGGACTGAAGCTTTCTTT
few	TRBV4-1	TRBJ2-3	NA	CASSQGGGWGDTQYF	TGCGCCAGCAGCCAAGGGGGCGGTTGGGGAGATACGCAGTATTTT
NA	TRBV29-1	TRBJ1-1	NA	CSVEGGGRVGTEAFF	TGCAGCGTTGAAGGAGGGGGGCGAGTTGGAACTGAAGCTTTCTTT
NA	TRBV7-9	TRBJ2-7	NA	CASSPWAGAYEQYF	TGTGCCAGCAGCCCCTGGGCAGGGGCCTACGAGCAGTACTTC
NA	TRBV11-2	TRBJ2-1	TRBD1	CASSSPRDRVFF	TGTGCCAGCAGCTCCCCTCGGGACAGGGTTTTCTTC
NA	TRBV13	TRBJ2-3	NA	CASSPRGTSTDTQYF	TGTGCCAGCAGTCCTAGGGGAACTAGCACAGATACGCAGTATTTT
NA	TRBV29-1	TRBJ1-1	TRBD1	CSGRDRLFSTEAFF	TGCAGCGGTCGGGACAGACTATTCAGCACTGAAGCTTTCTTT
few	TRBV5-1	TRBJ2-7	TRBD2	CASSLESIAGLIYEQYF	TGCGCCAGCAGCTTGGAATCGATAGCGGGACTGATCTACGAGCAGTACTTC
NA	TRBV7-9	TRBJ2-3	TRBD2	CASSWTSERDTQYF	TGTGCCAGCAGCTGGACTAGCGAGAGAGATACGCAGTATTTT
few	TRBV7-6	TRBJ2-5	NA	CASSLGLIETQYF	TGTGCCAGCAGCTTGGGACTCATCGAGACCCAGTACTTC
few	TRBV19	TRBJ2-5	NA	CASTSSGTNGQETQYF	TGTGCCAGTACCTCCTCCGGGACCAACGGGCAAGAGACCCAGTACTTC
NA	TRBV29-1	TRBJ2-5	TRBD2	CSVDRVAGVDTQYF	TGCAGCGTTGATCGGGTAGCGGGGGTGGATACCCAGTACTTC
NA	TRBV2	TRBJ2-3	NA	CASSDMTDTQYF	TGTGCCAGCAGTGATATGACAGATACGCAGTATTTT
NA	TRBV6-5	TRBJ2-5	TRBD2	CASSYLAGIQETQYF	TGTGCCAGCAGCTACTTAGCGGGGATTCAAGAGACCCAGTACTTC
NA	TRBV6-5	TRBJ2-7	NA	CASSYRDTDEQYF	TGTGCCAGCAGTTACCGGGACACAGACGAGCAGTACTTC
NA	TRBV6-5	TRBJ2-5	NA	CASSYDGGQETQYF	TGTGCCAGCAGTTACGACGGCGGACAAGAGACCCAGTACTTC
NA	TRBV27	TRBJ2-1	NA	CASSFGGSGNEQFF	TGTGCCAGCAGTTTCGGGGGCTCGGGGAATGAGCAGTTCTTC
NA	TRBV7-8	TRBJ1-1	NA	CASSPPEGVAEAFF	TGTGCCAGCAGCCCACCCGAGGGGGTGGCGGAAGCTTTCTTT
few	TRBV5-4	TRBJ1-1	NA	CASSARDGNSEAFF	TGTGCCAGCAGCGCACGGGACGGAAATTCTGAAGCTTTCTTT
NA	TRBV2	TRBJ1-5	NA	CASKNPRDGNQPQHF	TGTGCCAGCAAGAATCCCAGGGACGGCAATCAGCCCCAGCATTTT
few	TRBV7-9	TRBJ2-7	NA	CASSHDYEQYF	TGTGCCAGCAGCCATGACTACGAGCAGTACTTC
NA	TRBV4-3	TRBJ2-3	TRBD2	CASSQGLASTDTQYF	TGCGCCAGCAGCCAGGGACTAGCAAGCACAGATACGCAGTATTTT
NA	TRBV14	TRBJ1-2	NA	CASSQALSYGYTF	TGTGCCAGCAGCCAAGCTTTGTCATATGGCTACACCTTC
NA	TRBV19	TRBJ1-1	NA	CASRVGPKNTEAFF	TGTGCCAGTAGGGTGGGACCGAAGAACACTGAAGCTTTCTTT
once	TRBV4-3	TRBJ2-3	TRBD2	CASSPRGSGGADTQYF	TGCGCCAGCAGCCCTCGGGGTAGCGGGGGTGCAGATACGCAGTATTTT